This is a list of T cell receptor beta chains from one sample in a study of Ad26.COV2.S vaccination and SARS-CoV-2 variants. Clones were read by immunoSEQ multiplex PCR, and TCRdb kept only the in-frame ones, dropping some. The table records about half a million clones, about nine tenths of them present only once. The material sequenced was peripheral blood, taken in a trial of Ad26.COV2.S vaccine versus placebo. All receptors come from a person between 18 and 60 years old who received the Ad26.COV2.S COVID-19 vaccine or a placebo. Each CDR3 is given with its conserved first and last residue.

v_gene,j_gene,len,CDR3aa
TRBV19,TRBJ2-6,18,CASSMWGQGTGGANVLTF
TRBV20-1,TRBJ2-7,15,CSASNVGIEHYEQYF
TRBV14,TRBJ2-7,13,CASSHPGTNEQYF
TRBV7-8,TRBJ1-2,13,CASSLGVRAGYTF
TRBV7-9,TRBJ2-2,15,CASSRWGENTGELFF
TRBV6-6,TRBJ2-1,14,CASSQGIQGNEQFF
TRBV20-1,TRBJ2-1,11,CTGGQYNEQFF
TRBV4-2,TRBJ1-2,15,CASSHNRGMGAGYTF
TRBV11-2,TRBJ2-3,12,CASSAGSDTQYF
TRBV19,TRBJ2-6,13,CASSIWEANVLTF
TRBV3-1/TRBV3-2,TRBJ1-5,14,CASSQGTGTQPQHF
TRBV29-1,TRBJ2-7,12,CSVEGGPYEQYF
TRBV19,TRBJ2-7,16,CASSITTGRSSYEQYF
TRBV2,TRBJ2-1,16,CASSERGSLVYNEQFF
TRBV19,TRBJ1-6,18,CASTRKVGSGGRNSPLHF
TRBV18,TRBJ1-5,13,CASSADGNQPQHF
TRBV6-5,TRBJ1-5,14,CASSSGRLGQPQHF
TRBV11-2,TRBJ1-4,16,CASSLGQTATNEKLFF
TRBV10-1,TRBJ2-1,14,CASSERASYNEQFF
TRBV11-2,TRBJ2-7,14,CASSLGSGTYEQYF
TRBV10-3,TRBJ2-5,14,CAISDLDNGETQYF
TRBV18,TRBJ1-6,14,CASSAEILYSPLHF
TRBV30,TRBJ1-5,15,CAWRETGAWGQPQHF
TRBV12-3/TRBV12-4,TRBJ2-3,11,CASLVADTQYF
TRBV10-3,TRBJ1-1,17,CAISESQLGRANTEAFF
TRBV2,TRBJ1-2,14,CASSAGGAIYGYTF
TRBV28,TRBJ2-5,14,CASGRGPLQETQYF
TRBV5-1,TRBJ1-6,15,CASSSTGTGVSPLHF
TRBV10-3,TRBJ1-4,15,CAISEQGSGNEKLFF
TRBV28,TRBJ2-3,18,CASSPLGEAGTVTDTQYF
TRBV4-1,TRBJ1-6,15,CASSQDDHLNSPLHF
TRBV7-6,TRBJ1-4,15,CASSFVGGRGEKLFF
TRBV5-5,TRBJ2-7,16,CASSLGRQTSSYEQYF
TRBV5-6,TRBJ1-3,15,CASSLGLNSGNTIYF